Listed here are 10 T cell receptor beta chains from one sample, sequenced in a study of blood T cell repertoires in COVID-19. Profiling relied on immunoSEQ multiplex PCR, and the TCRdb table lists in-frame clones only, not all of them. The table includes more than 85,000 clones, 84% detected once. Sequences were obtained from peripheral blood. Source of these receptors: a man in his 60s with acute or convalescent COVID-19.

This chain links TRBV4-2 with TRBJ2-3, with 8 nucleotides matching TRBD2. V was pared by 0 bases and J by 1 base, with 6 bases of the junction left unmatched. Germline CDR1 is LGHNA and CDR2 is YNFKEQ. The CDR3 is made up of 17 amino acids. DNA of the CDR3: TGTGCCAGCAGCCAAGAAATCGGAGCGGGGGGCACAGATACGCAGTATTTT. Encoded protein: CASSQEIGAGGTDTQYF.

This clone has only one observation. This sequence joins TRBV7-6 and TRBJ2-5; 12 bases map to TRBD2. CDR1 and CDR2 (germline): SGHVS, FNYEAQ. Unmatched junction bases numbered 7, after V lost 6 bases and J lost 5 bases. This CDR3 contains 15 residues. CDR3 amino acids: CASSSGLAGWETQYF. The CDR3 DNA sequence: TGTGCCAGCAGTTCCGGACTAGCGGGGTGGGAGACCCAGTACTTC.

The rearrangement uses TRBV28 and TRBJ1-1, with D tentatively TRBD1 (5 bases). Germline-derived CDR1 and CDR2 are MDHEN and SYDVKM. The CDR3 spans 10 residues. CDR3 sequence: CAGGDTEAFF. Here the CDR3 DNA reads TGTGCGGGGGGGGACACTGAAGCTTTCTTT.

This chain connects TRBV19 to TRBJ1-1, with D uncertain. Germline loops: CDR1 LNHDA, CDR2 SQIVND (reference sequence). Trimming took 4 bases from V and 1 from J, leaving 10 bases between them. The CDR3 is made up of 14 amino acids. The CDR3 here is CASSTQGGNTEAFF. DNA of the CDR3: TGTGCCAGTAGTACCCAAGGAGGGAACACTGAAGCTTTCTTT.

This clone was seen a few times. The V gene is TRBV10-3, the J gene TRBJ2-5, with 7 bases that match TRBD1. CDR3 length equals 13 residues. V shed 9 bases, J shed 1 base, and the junction held 5 bases outside the gene matches. Germline lookup yields CDR1 ENHRY and CDR2 SYGVKD. The CDR3, as DNA: TGTGCCATTAAACAGGGGTCCCAAGAGACCCAGTACTTC. It specifies CAIKQGSQETQYF.

The chain is built from TRBV5-1 and TRBJ2-2; possible D gene TRBD1, 6 bases. Deletions cut 0 bases from V and 2 bases from J, with 14 bases between. The CDR3 spans 17 residues. CDR1 is SGHRS, CDR2 YFSETQ, per germline. The CDR3 DNA reads as TGCGCCAGCAGCTTGGGCCCAAAACAGGGTAACACCGGGGAGCTGTTTTTT. It specifies CASSLGPKQGNTGELFF.

J is TRBJ2-7 and V is TRBV11-3; TRBD1 matches at 8 bases. CDR3 length: 14 residues. V was pared by 1 base and J by 2 bases, with 1 base of the junction left unmatched. The V gene's germline CDR1 is SGHNT and CDR2 YENEEA. The CDR3, as DNA: TGTGCCAGCAGCTTAGGGACAGGGACCTACGAGCAGTACTTC. Translation: CASSLGTGTYEQYF.

This chain links TRBV7-9 with TRBJ1-2, with 8 bases identical to TRBD1. J gave up 8 bases and V 5 bases, and 13 bases lay outside the gene matches. The germline V gene encodes CDR1 SEHNR and CDR2 FQNEAQ (reference sequence). CDR3 length: 15 amino acids. The CDR3, as DNA: TGTGCCAGCAGCCGCCTGGCAGGGGGCGATGGAGGCTACACCTTC. This sequence encodes CASSRLAGGDGGYTF.

The rearrangement uses TRBV6-5 and TRBJ1-5; possible D gene TRBD1, 5 bases. Germline CDR1 is MNHEY and CDR2 is SVGAGI. The length of the CDR3 is 15 residues. The V end lost 6 bases, the J end lost 5 bases, and 17 bases lay between the germline ends. The CDR3 DNA is TGTGCCAGCAGGGCCCCCGGGCAGGGCTATCAGCCCCAGCATTTT. Translation: CASRAPGQGYQPQHF.

V gene TRBV6-5 combines with J gene TRBJ1-6; 7 bases fit TRBD1. The CDR3 consists of 15 residues. With 7 bases clipped from V and 8 bases from J, the junction kept 11 bases outside the gene matches. Germline V gene lookup returns CDR1 MNHEY and CDR2 SVGAGI. DNA of the CDR3: TGTGCCAGCAACCCGATGGGACAGAGTTATTCACCCCTCCACTTT. Encoded protein: CASNPMGQSYSPLHF.